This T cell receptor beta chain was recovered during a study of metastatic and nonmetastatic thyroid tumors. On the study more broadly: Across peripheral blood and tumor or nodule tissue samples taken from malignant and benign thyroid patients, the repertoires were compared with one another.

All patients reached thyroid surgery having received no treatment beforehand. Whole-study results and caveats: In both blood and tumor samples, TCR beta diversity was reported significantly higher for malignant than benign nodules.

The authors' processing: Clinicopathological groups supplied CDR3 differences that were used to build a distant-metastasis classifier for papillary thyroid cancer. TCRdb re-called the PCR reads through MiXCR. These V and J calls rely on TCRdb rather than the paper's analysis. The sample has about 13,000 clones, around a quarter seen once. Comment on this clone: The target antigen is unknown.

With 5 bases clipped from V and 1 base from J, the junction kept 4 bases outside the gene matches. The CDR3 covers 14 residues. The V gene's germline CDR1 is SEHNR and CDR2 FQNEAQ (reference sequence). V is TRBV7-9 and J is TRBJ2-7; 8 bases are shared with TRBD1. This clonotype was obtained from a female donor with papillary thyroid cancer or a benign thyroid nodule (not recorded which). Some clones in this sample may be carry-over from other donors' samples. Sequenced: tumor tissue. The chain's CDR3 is CASSPGTGSYEQYF. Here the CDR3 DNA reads TGTGCCAGCAGCCCAGGGACAGGTTCCTACGAGCAGTACTTC.